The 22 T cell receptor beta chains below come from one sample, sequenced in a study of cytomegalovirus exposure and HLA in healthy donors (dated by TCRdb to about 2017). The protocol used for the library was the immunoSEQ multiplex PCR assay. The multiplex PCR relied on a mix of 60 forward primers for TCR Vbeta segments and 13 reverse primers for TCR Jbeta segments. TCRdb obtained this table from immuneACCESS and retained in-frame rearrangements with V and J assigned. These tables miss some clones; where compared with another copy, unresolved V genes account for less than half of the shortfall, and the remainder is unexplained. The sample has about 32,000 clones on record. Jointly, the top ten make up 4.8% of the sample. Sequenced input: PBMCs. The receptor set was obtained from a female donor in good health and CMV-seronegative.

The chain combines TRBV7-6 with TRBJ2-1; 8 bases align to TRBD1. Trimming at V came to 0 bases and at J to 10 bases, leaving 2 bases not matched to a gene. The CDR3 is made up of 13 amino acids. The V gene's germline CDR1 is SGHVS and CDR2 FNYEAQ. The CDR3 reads CASSLATGAEQFF. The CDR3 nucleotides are TGTGCCAGCAGCTTAGCGACAGGGGCGGAGCAGTTCTTC.

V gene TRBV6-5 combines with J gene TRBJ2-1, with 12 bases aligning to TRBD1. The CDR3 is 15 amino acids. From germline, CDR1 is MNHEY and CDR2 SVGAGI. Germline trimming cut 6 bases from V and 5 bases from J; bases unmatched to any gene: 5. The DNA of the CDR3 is TGTGCCAGCAGGAGGGACAGGGGGCGGGACAATGAGCAGTTCTTC. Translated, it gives CASRRDRGRDNEQFF.

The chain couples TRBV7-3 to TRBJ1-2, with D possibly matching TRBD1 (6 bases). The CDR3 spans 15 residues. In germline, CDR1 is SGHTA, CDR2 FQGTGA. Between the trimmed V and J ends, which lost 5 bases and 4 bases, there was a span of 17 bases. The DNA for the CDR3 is TGTGCCAGCAGCGCCGAAACAGGGCCCGGCTATGGCTACACCTTC. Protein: CASSAETGPGYGYTF.

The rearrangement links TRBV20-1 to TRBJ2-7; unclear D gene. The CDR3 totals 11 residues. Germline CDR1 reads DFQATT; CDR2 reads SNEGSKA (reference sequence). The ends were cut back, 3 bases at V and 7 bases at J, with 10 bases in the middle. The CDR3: CSASSVWEQYF. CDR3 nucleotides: TGCAGTGCTAGTTCGGTTTGGGAGCAGTACTTC.

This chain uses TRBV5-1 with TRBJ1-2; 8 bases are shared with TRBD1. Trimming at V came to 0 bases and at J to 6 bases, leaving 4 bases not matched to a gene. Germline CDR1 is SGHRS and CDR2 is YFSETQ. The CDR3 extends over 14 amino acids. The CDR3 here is CASSLETGEDGYTF. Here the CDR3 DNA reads TGCGCCAGCAGCTTGGAGACAGGGGAGGATGGCTACACCTTC.

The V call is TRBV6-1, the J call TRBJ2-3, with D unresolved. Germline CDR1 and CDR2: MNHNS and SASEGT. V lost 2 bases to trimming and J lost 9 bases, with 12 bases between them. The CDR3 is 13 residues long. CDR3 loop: CASSENLGRTQYF. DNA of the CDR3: TGTGCCAGCAGTGAAAACCTAGGTCGGACGCAGTATTTT.

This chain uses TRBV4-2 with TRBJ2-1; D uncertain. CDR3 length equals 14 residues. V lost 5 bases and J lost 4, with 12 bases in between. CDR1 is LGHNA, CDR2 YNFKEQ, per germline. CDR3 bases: TGTGCCAGCAGCAACCTCGAGAGTTACAATGAGCAGTTCTTC. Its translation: CASSNLESYNEQFF.

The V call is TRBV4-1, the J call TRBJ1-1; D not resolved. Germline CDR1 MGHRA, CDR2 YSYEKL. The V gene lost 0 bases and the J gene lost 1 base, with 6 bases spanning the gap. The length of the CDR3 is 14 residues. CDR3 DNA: TGCGCCAGCAGCCAAGAGCCAGGGAACACTGAAGCTTTCTTT. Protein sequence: CASSQEPGNTEAFF.

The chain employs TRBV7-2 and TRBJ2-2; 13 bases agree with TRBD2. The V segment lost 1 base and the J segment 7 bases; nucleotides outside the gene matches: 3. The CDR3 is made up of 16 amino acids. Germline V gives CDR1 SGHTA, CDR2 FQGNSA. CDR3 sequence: CASSLEGLAGFGELFF. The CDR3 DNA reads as TGTGCCAGCAGCTTAGAGGGACTAGCGGGGTTCGGGGAGCTGTTTTTT.

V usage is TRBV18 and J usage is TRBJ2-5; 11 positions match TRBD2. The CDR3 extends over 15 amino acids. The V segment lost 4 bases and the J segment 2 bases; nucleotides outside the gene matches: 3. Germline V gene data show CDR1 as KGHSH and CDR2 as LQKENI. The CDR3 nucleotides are TGTGCCAGCTCACTCGGACTAGCGGGTCAAGAGACCCAGTACTTC. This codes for CASSLGLAGQETQYF.

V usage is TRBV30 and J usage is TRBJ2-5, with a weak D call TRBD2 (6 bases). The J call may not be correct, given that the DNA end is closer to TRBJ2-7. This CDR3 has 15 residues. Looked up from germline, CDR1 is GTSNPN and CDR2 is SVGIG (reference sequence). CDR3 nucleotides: TGTGCCTGGAGTCTCGGGACTTCCAGCTCCTACGAGCAGTACTTC. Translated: CAWSLGTSSSYEQYF.

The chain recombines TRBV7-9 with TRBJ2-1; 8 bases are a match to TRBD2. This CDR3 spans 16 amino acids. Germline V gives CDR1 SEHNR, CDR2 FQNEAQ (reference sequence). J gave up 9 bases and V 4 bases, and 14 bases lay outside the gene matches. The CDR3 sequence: CASSSARGGGLFEQFF. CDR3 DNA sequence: TGTGCCAGCAGCTCGGCGCGGGGCGGGGGGCTCTTTGAGCAGTTCTTC.

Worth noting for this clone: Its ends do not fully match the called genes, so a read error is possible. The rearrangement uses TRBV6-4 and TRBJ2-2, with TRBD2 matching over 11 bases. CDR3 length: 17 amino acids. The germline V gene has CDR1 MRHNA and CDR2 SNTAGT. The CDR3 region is CASSYSRLAGHTGELFF. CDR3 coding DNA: TGTGCCAGCAGTTACTCTCGACTAGCGGGGCACACCGGGGAGCTGTTTTTT.

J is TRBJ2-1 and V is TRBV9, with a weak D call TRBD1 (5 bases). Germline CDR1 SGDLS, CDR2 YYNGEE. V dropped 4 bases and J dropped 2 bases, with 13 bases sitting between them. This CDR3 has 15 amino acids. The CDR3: CASSPRTSPYNEQFF. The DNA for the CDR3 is TGTGCCAGCAGCCCTAGGACATCACCCTACAATGAGCAGTTCTTC.

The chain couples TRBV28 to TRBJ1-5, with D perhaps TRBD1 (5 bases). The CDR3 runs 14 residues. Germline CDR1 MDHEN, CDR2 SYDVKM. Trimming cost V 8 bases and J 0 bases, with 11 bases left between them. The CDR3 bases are TGTGCCAGCGGCGGGGGAGTTAGCAATCAGCCCCAGCATTTT. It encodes CASGGGVSNQPQHF.

The DNA of the CDR3 is TGTGCCAGCAGCCTACAGGGGTTGGGCAATCAGCCCCAGCATTTT. This gives the protein CASSLQGLGNQPQHF. V and J are TRBV7-4 and TRBJ1-5; 7 bases fit TRBD1. The CDR3 consists of 15 residues. J gave up 2 bases and V 5 bases, and 6 bases lay outside the gene matches. Per the germline V gene, CDR1 is SGHVT and CDR2 is SQSDAQ.

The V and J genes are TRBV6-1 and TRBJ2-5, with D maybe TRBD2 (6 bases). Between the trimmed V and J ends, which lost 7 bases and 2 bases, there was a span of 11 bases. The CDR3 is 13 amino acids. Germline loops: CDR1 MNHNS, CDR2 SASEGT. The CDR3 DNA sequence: TGTGCCAGCACCCGGAGGGAGCAAGAGACCCAGTACTTC. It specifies CASTRREQETQYF.

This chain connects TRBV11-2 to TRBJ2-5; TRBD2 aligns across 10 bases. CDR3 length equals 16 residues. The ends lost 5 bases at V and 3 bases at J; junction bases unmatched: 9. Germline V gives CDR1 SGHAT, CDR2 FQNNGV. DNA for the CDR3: TGTGCCAGCAGCCGGTTGGCGAGCGGGGGGGAAGAGACCCAGTACTTC. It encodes CASSRLASGGEETQYF.

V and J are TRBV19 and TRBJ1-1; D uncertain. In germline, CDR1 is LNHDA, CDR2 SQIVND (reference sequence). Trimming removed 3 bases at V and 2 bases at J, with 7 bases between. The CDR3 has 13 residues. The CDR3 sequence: CASSITPNTEAFF. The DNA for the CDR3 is TGTGCCAGTAGTATCACTCCAAACACTGAAGCTTTCTTT.

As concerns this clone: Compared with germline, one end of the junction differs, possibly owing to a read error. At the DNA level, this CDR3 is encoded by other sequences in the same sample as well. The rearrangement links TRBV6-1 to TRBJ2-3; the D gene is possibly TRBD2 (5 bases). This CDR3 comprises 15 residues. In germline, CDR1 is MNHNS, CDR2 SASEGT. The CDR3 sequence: CASSESAGATDTQYF. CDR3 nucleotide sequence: TGCGCCAGCAGTGAATCGGCGGGCGCCACAGATACGCAGTATTTT.

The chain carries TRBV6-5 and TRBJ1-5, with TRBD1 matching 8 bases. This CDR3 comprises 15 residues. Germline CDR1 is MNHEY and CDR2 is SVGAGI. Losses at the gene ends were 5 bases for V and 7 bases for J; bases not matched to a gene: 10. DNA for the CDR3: TGTGCCAGCAGTCGGCAGGGGGCCGAAGGGCAGCCCCAGCATTTT. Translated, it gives CASSRQGAEGQPQHF.

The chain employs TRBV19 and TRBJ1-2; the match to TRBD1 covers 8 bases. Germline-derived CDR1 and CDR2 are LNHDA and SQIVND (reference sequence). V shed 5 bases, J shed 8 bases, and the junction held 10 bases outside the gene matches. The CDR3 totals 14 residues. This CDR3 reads CASSGPGQGGGYTF. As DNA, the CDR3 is TGTGCCAGTAGTGGACCAGGACAGGGAGGCGGCTACACCTTC.